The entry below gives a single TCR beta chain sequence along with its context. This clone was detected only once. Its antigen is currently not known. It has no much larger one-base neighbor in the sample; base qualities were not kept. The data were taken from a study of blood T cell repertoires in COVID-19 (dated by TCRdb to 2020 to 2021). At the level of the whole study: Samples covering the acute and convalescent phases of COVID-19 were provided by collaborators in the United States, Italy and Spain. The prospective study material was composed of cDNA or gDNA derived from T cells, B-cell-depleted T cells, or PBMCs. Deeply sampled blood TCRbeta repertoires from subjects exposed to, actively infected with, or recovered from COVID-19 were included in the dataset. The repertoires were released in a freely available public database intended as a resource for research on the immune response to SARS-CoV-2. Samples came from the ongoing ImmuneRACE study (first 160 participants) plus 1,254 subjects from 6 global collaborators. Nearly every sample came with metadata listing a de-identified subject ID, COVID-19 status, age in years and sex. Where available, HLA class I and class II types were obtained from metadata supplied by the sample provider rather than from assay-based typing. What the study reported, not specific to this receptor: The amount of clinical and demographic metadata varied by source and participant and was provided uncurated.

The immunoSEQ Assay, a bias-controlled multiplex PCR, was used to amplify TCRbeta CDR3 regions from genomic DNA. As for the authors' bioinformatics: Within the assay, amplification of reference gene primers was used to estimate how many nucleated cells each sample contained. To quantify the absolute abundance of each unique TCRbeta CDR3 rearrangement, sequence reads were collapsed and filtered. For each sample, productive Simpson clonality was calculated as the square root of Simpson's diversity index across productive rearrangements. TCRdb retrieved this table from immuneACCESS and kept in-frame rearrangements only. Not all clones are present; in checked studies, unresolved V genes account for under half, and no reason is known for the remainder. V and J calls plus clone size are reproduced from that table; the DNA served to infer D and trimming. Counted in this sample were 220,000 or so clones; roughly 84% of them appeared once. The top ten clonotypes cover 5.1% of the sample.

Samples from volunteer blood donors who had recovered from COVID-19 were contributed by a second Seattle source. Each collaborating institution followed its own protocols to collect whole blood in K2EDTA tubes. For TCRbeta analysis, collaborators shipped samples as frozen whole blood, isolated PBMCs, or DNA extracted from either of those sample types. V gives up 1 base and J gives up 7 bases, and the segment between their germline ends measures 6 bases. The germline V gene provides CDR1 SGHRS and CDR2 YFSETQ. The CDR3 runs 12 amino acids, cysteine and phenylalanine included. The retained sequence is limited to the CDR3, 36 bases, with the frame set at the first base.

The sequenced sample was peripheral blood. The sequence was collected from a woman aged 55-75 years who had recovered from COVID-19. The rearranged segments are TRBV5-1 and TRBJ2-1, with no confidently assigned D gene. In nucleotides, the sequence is TGCGCCAGCAGCTTGAGCAGGAATGAGCAGTTCTTC. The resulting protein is CASSLSRNEQFF.